Shown below are 8 T cell receptor beta chains from a single sample sequenced in a study of CD8 T cells in Susac syndrome. The RNA, about 0.45 to 1 ug, was put through reverse transcription using random hexamers. TCRdb redid the calling of the immunoSEQ multiplex PCR reads with MiXCR, one entry per CDR3 protein. The table lists roughly 130,000 distinct CDR3 sequences, roughly 95% of them singletons, with over 0.12% in the top ten. Sequenced input: CD4+ T cells from PBMCs. Receptors originate from a human donor with Susac syndrome.

The chain recombines TRBV7-8 with TRBJ1-5; weak D call: TRBD1 (5 bases). The V end lost 0 bases, the J end lost 5 bases, and 11 bases lay between the germline ends. This CDR3 contains 15 residues. From germline, CDR1 is SGHVS and CDR2 FQNEAQ. CDR3 bases: TGTGCCAGCAGCTTAGCGGGGGGAGCGGATCAGCCCCAGCATTTT. This encodes CASSLAGGADQPQHF.

V gene TRBV2 combines with J gene TRBJ2-7; no clear D. Germline CDR1 is SNHLY and CDR2 is FYNNEI. CDR3 size: 11 residues. Trimming stripped 7 bases from V and 0 bases from J, with 4 bases between. This CDR3 is CASIISYEQYF. The CDR3 nucleotides read TGTGCCAGCATCATCTCCTACGAGCAGTACTTC.

The J gene is TRBJ2-1, the V gene TRBV3-1; D perhaps matches TRBD2 (5 bases). The germline gives CDR1 LGHDT, CDR2 YNNKEL (reference sequence). V lost 2 bases and J 9 bases, leaving 8 bases between the germline ends. The CDR3 has 12 residues. The CDR3 here is CASSQPEGEQFF. In DNA form, the CDR3 reads TGTGCCAGCAGCCAACCTGAGGGTGAGCAGTTCTTC.

The CDR3 DNA sequence: TGTGCCACCAGTGGGGGGAGACTAGCGGGAGGTAGGCGCGAGACCCAGTACTTC. Amino acid sequence: CATSGGRLAGGRRETQYF. V and J are TRBV15 and TRBJ2-5; TRBD2 aligns across 13 bases. This CDR3 is 18 amino acids long. Germline CDR1 reads LNHNV; CDR2 reads YYDKDF (reference sequence). V dropped 6 bases and J dropped 5; count of bases not matched to a gene: 15.

The genes are TRBV28 and TRBJ2-3; 10 nucleotides match TRBD1. Germline V gene lookup returns CDR1 MDHEN and CDR2 SYDVKM. V shed 4 bases and J 3 bases; nucleotides not matched to a gene: 4. The CDR3 has 15 amino acids. Written as DNA, the CDR3 is TGTGCCAGCAGTTACGACAGGGGGCGTACAGATACGCAGTATTTT. It yields the protein CASSYDRGRTDTQYF.

The V call is TRBV7-9, the J call TRBJ2-5; D remains unclear. Per the germline V gene, CDR1 is SEHNR and CDR2 is FQNEAQ (reference sequence). The CDR3 totals 10 residues. V dropped 7 bases and J dropped 4 bases, with 4 bases sitting between them. This chain's CDR3 is CASIGETQYF. CDR3 DNA sequence: TGTGCCAGCATCGGAGAGACCCAGTACTTC.

The chain recombines TRBV25-1 with TRBJ2-3; D not resolved. From germline, CDR1 is MGHDK and CDR2 SYGVNS. V was pared by 3 bases and J by 0 bases, with 13 bases between. The CDR3 is 16 residues long. The CDR3 protein is CASSDAVVSSTDTQYF. The DNA for the CDR3 is TGTGCCAGCAGTGACGCGGTGGTCTCTAGCACAGATACGCAGTATTTT. Looking up the rest from reference TRBV25-1 and TRBJ2-3 gives the full variable domain: EADIYQTPRYLVIGTGKKITLECSQTMGHDKMYWYQQDPGMELHLIHYSYGVNSTEKGDLSSESTVSRIRTEHFPLTLESARPSHTSQYLCASSDAVVSSTDTQYFGPGTRLTVL.

The gene calls are TRBV15 and TRBJ1-2; TRBD1 might be the D (5 bases). Per germline, CDR1 LNHNV and CDR2 YYDKDF (reference sequence). The CDR3 is made up of 12 amino acids. V dropped 5 bases and J dropped 4 bases, with 8 bases sitting between them. The DNA for the CDR3 is TGTGCCACCAGCCAGGACACCTATGGCTACACCTTC. This encodes CATSQDTYGYTF.